The T cell receptor beta chain described here comes from a study of early T cells in non-severe SARS-CoV-2 infection. The wider study: Sequencing targeted bulk RNA from unsorted whole blood, leaving chains unpaired. Broader study findings: Comparison of clonotypes with VDJdb favored anti-spike CD8 responses while missing private and CD4 specificities.

The TCR library protocol attached unique molecular identifiers to the individual cDNA molecules. TCRdb re-called the 5' RACE reads through MiXCR, storing one row per CDR3 protein. The sample lists more than 80,000 distinct CDR3 sequences; 9.5% to 11% were seen once. V dropped 4 bases and J dropped 8 bases, with 11 bases sitting between them. CDR3 size: 12 residues. Germline CDR1 reads SQVTM; CDR2 reads ANQGSEA. In this sample, this clonotype turned up a few times. Its antigen is not known. The specimen was whole blood. The rearrangement links TRBV29-1 to TRBJ1-4, with D possibly matching TRBD1 (5 bases). The TCR was taken from an adult who was a healthcare worker with PCR-confirmed SARS-CoV-2 infection or an uninfected control (not recorded which). CDR3 in amino acids: CSVVGADEKLFF. Written as DNA, the CDR3 is TGCAGCGTTGTAGGGGCTGACGAAAAACTGTTTTTT.